This T cell receptor beta chain was recovered during a study of T-cell memory formation after mild COVID-19. CDR1 and CDR2 from the germline V gene are SGHNT and YENEEA. CDR3 size: 13 residues. Trimming cost V 1 base and J 9 bases, with 10 bases left between them. 5'RACE with constant-segment primers yielded barcoded, UMI-tagged TCR alpha and TCR beta cDNA libraries. TCRdb re-analysed the 5' RACE reads in MiXCR, keeping a single row per CDR3 protein. The repertoire consists of 75,000 to 90,000 distinct CDR3 sequences, with approximately 15% occurring once and the leading ten covering about a third. The receptor was isolated from an adult woman who had mild COVID-19 (a few samples of this study predate the infection). Cell type and time point are not known. Input material: PBMCs or a T cell subset sorted from them (not recorded which). This chain connects TRBV11-3 to TRBJ2-1; D is unclear. The CDR3 nucleotides are TGTGCCAGCAGCTTAGGGGTAACTACTGAGCAGTTCTTC. Its translation is CASSLGVTTEQFF.